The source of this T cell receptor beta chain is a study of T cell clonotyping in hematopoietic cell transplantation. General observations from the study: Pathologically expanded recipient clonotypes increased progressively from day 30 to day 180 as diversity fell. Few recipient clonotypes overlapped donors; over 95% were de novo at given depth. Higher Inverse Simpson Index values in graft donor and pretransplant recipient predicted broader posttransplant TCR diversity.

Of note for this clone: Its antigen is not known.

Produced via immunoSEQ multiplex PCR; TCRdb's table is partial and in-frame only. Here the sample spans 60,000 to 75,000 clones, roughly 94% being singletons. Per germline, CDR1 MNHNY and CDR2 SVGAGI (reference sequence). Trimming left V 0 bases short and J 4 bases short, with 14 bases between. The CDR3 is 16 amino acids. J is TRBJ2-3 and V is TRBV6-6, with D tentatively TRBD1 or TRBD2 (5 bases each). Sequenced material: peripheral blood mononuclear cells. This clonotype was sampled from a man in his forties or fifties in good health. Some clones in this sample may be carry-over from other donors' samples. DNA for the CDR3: TGTGCCAGCAGTTACTCGAGTAAACCGGGGCCAGATACGCAGTATTTT. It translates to CASSYSSKPGPDTQYF.